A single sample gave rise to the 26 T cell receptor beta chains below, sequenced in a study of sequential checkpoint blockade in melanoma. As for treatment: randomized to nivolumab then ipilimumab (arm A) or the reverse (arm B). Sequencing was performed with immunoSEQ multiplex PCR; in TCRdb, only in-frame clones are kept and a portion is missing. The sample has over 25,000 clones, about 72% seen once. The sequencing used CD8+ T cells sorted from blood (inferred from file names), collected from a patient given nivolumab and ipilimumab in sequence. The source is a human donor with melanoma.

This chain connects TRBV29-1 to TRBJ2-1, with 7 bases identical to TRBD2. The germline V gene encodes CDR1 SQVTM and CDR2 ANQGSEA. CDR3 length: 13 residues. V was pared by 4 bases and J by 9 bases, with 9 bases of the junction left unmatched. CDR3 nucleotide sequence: TGCAGCGTTGGAGGAGGGAGGGGTGGTGAGCAGTTCTTC. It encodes CSVGGGRGGEQFF.

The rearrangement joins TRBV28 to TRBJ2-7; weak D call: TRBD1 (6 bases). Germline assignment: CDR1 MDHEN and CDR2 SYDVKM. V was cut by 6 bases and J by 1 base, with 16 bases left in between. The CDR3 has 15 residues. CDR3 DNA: TGTGCCAGCAGGCTCCCAGGGGCATTATCCTACGAGCAGTACTTC. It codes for CASRLPGALSYEQYF.

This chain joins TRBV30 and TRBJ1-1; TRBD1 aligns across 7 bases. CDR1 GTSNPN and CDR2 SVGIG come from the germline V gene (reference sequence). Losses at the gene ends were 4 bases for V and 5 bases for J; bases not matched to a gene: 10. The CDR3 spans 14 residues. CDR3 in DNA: TGTGCCTGGACCCCACCCAGGGGGAGGACTGAAGCTTTCTTT. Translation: CAWTPPRGRTEAFF.

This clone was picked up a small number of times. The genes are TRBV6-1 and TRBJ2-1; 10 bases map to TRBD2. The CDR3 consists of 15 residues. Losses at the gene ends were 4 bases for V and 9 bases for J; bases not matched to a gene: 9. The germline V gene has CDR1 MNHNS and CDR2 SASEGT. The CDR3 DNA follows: TGTGCCAGCAGTGCGGGACTAGCGCCTTTTGGTGAGCAGTTCTTC. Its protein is CASSAGLAPFGEQFF.

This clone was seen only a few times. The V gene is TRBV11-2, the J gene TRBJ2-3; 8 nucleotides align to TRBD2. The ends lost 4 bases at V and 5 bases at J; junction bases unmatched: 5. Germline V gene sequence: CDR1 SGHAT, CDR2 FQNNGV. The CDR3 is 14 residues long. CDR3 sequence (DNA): TGTGCCAGCAGCTCGAGCGGGGGTGGAGATACGCAGTATTTT. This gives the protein CASSSSGGGDTQYF.

Here the CDR3 DNA reads TGTGCCAGCAGCTTGGACAGGGGGCTGGAGACCCAGTACTTC. It encodes CASSLDRGLETQYF. The chain carries TRBV5-4 and TRBJ2-5, with 9 bases that match TRBD1. The germline V gene encodes CDR1 SGHNT and CDR2 YYREEE (reference sequence). After removal of 0 bases from V and 5 bases from J, the junction contained 2 bases not matched to a gene. The CDR3 extends over 14 amino acids.

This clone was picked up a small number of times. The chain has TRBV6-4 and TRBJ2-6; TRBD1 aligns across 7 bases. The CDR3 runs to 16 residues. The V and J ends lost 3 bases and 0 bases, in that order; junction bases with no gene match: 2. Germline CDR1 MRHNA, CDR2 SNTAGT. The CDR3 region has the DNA TGTGCCAGCAGTGAGAACAGGGGCTCTGGGGCCAACGTCCTGACTTTC. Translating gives CASSENRGSGANVLTF.

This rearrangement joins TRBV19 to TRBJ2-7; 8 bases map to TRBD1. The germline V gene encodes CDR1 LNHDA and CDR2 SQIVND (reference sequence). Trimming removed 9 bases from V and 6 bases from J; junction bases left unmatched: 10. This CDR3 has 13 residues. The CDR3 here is CASRQGPSGEQYF. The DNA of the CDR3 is TGTGCCAGCAGACAGGGGCCCTCAGGCGAGCAGTACTTC.

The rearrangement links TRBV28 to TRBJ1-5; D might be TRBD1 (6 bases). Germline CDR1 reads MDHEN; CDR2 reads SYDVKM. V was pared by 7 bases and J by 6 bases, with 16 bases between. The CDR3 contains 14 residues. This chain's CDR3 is CASTLHRVSQPQHF. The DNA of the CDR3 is TGTGCCAGCACCTTGCACAGGGTAAGTCAGCCCCAGCATTTT.

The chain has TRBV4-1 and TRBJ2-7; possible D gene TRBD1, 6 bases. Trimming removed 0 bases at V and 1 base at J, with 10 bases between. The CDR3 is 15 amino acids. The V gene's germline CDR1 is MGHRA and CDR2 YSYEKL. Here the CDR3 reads CASSQDQGGSYEQYF. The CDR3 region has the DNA TGCGCCAGCAGCCAAGATCAAGGGGGTTCCTACGAGCAGTACTTC.

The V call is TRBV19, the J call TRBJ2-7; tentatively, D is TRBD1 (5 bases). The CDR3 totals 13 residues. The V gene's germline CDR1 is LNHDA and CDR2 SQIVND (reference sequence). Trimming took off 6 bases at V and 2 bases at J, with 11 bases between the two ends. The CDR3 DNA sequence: TGTGCCAGTAGCCAGACAGTCCCCTACGAGCAGTACTTC. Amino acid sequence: CASSQTVPYEQYF.

CDR3 nucleotide sequence: TGTGCCAGCAGCGGACAGGGGGCGTCCTACAATGAGCAGTTCTTC. This translates into CASSGQGASYNEQFF. V gene TRBV9 combines with J gene TRBJ2-1; TRBD1 aligns across 10 bases. Germline CDR1 is SGDLS and CDR2 is YYNGEE. The CDR3 extends over 15 amino acids. The V and J ends lost 3 bases and 1 base, in that order; junction bases with no gene match: 1.

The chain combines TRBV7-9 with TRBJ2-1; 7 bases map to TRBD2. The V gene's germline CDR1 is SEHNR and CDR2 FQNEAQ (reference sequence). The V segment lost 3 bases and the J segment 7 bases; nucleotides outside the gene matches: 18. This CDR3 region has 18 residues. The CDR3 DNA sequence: TGTGCCAGCAGCTTGGGGCTGACTGGGAGCGGGGTATGGAATGAGCAGTTCTTC. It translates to CASSLGLTGSGVWNEQFF.

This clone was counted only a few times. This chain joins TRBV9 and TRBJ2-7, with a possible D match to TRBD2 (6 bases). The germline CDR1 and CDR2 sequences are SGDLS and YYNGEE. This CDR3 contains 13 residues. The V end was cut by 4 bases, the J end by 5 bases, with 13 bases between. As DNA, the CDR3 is TGTGCCAGCAGCTTCCAGGGAGGCGACGAGCAGTACTTC. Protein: CASSFQGGDEQYF.

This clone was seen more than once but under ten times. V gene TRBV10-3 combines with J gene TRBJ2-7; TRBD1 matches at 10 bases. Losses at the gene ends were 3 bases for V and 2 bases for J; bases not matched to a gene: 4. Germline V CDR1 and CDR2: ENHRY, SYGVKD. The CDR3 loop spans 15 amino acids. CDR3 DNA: TGTGCCATCAGTGAAGGGGACAGGGGACCCTACGAGCAGTACTTC. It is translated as CAISEGDRGPYEQYF.

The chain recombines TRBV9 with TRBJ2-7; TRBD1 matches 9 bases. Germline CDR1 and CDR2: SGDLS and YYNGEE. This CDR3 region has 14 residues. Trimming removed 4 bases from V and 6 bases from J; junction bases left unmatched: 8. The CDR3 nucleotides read TGTGCCAGCAGCCCGGGACAGGGTTACCCCGAGCAGTACTTC. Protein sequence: CASSPGQGYPEQYF.

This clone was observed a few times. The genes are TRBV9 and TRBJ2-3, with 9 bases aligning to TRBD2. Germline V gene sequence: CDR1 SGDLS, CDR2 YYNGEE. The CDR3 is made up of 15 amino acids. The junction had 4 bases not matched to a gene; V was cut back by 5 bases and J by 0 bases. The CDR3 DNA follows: TGTGCCAGCAGTGGACTAGCGCCTAGCACAGATACGCAGTATTTT. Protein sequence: CASSGLAPSTDTQYF.

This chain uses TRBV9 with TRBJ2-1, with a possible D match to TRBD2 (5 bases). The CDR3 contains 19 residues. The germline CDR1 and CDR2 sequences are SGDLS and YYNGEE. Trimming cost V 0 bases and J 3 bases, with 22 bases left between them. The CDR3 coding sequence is TGTGCCAGCAGCGTAGTGGGGTCCAGCGACTACTCAATCTACAATGAGCAGTTCTTC. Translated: CASSVVGSSDYSIYNEQFF.

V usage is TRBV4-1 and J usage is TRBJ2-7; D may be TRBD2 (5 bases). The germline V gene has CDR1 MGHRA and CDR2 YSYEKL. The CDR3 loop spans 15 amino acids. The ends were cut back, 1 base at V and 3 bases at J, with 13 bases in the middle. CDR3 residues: CASSQVLGLDYEQYF. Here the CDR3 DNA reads TGCGCCAGCAGCCAAGTCCTAGGACTGGACTACGAGCAGTACTTC.

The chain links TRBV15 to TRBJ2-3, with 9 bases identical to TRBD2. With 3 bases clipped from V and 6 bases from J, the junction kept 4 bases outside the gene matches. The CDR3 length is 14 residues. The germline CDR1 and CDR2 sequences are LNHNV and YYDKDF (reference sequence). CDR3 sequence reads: CATSSSAGGDTQYF. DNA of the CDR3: TGTGCCACCAGCAGTAGTGCGGGGGGGGATACGCAGTATTTT.

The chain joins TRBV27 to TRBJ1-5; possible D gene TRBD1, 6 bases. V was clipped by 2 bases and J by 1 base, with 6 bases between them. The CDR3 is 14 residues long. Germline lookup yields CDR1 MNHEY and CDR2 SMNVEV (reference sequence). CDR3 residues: CASSLQGSNQPQHF. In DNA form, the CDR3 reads TGTGCCAGCAGTTTACAGGGGAGCAATCAGCCCCAGCATTTT.

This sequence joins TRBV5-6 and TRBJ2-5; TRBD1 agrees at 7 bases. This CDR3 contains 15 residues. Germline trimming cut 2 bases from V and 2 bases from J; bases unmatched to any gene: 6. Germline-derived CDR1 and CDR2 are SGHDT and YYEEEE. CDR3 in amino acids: CASSFWDSLQETQYF. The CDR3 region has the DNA TGTGCCAGCAGCTTTTGGGACAGCCTACAAGAGACCCAGTACTTC.

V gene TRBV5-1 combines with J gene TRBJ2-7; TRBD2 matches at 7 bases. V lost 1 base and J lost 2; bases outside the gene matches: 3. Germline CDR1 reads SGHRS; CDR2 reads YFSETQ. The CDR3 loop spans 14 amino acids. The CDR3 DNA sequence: TGCGCCAGCAGCTTGACAGCGGGGCCCTACGAGCAGTACTTC. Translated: CASSLTAGPYEQYF.

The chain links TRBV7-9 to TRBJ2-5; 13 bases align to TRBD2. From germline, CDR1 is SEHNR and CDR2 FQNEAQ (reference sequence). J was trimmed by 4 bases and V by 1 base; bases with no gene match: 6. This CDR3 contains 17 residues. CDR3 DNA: TGTGCCAGCAGCTTAGGGGGACTAGCGGGGCTCGGAGAGACCCAGTACTTC. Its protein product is CASSLGGLAGLGETQYF. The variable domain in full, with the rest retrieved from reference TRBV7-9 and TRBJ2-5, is DTGVSQNPRHKITKRGQNVTFRCDPISEHNRLYWYRQTLGQGPEFLTYFQNEAQLEKSRLLSDRFSAERPKGSFSTLEIQRTEQGDSAMYLCASSLGGLAGLGETQYFGPGTRLLVL.

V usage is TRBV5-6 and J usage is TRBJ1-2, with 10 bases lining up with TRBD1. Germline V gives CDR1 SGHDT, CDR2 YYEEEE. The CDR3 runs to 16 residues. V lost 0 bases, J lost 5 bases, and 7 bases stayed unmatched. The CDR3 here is CASSLGKTGGWYGYTF. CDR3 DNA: TGTGCCAGCAGCTTGGGGAAGACAGGGGGCTGGTATGGCTACACCTTC.

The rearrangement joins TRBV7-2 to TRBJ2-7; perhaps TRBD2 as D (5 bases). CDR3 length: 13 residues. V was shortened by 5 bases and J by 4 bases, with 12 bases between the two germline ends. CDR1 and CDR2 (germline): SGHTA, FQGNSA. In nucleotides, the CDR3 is TGTGCCAGCAGCGCATGGACTGGGTACGAGCAGTACTTC. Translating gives CASSAWTGYEQYF.